This TCR beta chain derives from a study of blood T cell repertoires in COVID-19. The overall study: Samples came from the United States, Italy and Spain, spanning acute and convalescent COVID-19. T cells, B-cell-depleted T cells, or PBMCs supplied cDNA or gDNA.

Original data processing: Amplification of reference gene primers provided the estimated nucleated cell counts. The data were produced by immunoSEQ multiplex PCR, yet TCRdb's version contains in-frame clones alone and is incomplete. V and J calls and clone size are those listed in that table; D and trimming were worked out from the DNA. The data show under 200,000 clones, 80% to 90% seen once. Germline CDR1 SGHDT, CDR2 YYEEEE. V was pared by 0 bases and J by 7 bases, with 9 bases of the junction left unmatched. This CDR3 comprises 16 residues. The TCR sequence derives from a man between 60 and 70 years old with acute or convalescent COVID-19. Sequenced input: peripheral blood. V is TRBV5-6 and J is TRBJ2-2; 7 bases fit TRBD2. CDR3 sequence: CASSLVRGRAVGELFF. The CDR3 nucleotides read TGTGCCAGCAGCTTGGTTCGAGGGAGGGCCGTCGGGGAGCTGTTTTTT.